This T cell receptor beta chain was obtained from a study of cytomegalovirus exposure and HLA in healthy donors. The wider study: The same platform was used for the 130 or so validation repertoires as for the roughly 730 first-cohort repertoires, as reported in a later analysis.

Germline lookup yields CDR1 MNHEY and CDR2 SMNVEV (reference sequence). The CDR3 runs 16 residues. V gave up 4 bases and J gave up 5 bases, with 20 bases separating them. Points from the study as a whole: According to the study, 150 to 200 TCR beta chains were cytomegalovirus-associated. Confirmation was obtained in vitro that a few CMV-associated chains are specific for CMV antigens.

On this clone itself: Its antigen is currently unknown.

Repertoires were generated with immunoSEQ multiplex PCR, while TCRdb's copy carries only in-frame clones and drops some. This sample yields 55,000 to 80,000 clones, of which about 95% are seen a single time; about 3.5% belongs to the top ten. The rearrangement uses TRBV27 and TRBJ1-1, with D perhaps TRBD1 (5 bases). This receptor was taken from a young man in good health and CMV-seronegative. Sequencing input: PBMCs. The CDR3 nucleotides are TGTGCCAGCAGTTCCCCTTTGGGGGGTGCAGTTACTGAAGCTTTCTTT. This codes for CASSSPLGGAVTEAFF.